The source of this TCR beta chain is a study of blood T cells in healthy people across ages (dated by TCRdb to between 2015 and 2017). Regarding the study in general: In model experiments, roughly one uniquely barcoded TCR beta cDNA molecule per two T cells was captured by template switching. Age-related changes in TCR beta repertoire diversity were measured in the study by deep sequencing normalized with unique cDNA molecular identifiers. Four age groups were formed from the donors: young (average 16 years), middle-aged (approximately 40), aged (62) and long-lived (82). Two additional independent replicas of 1 million unique cDNA reads from the same blood draw were analyzed for two donors (one aged 18 to 29 and one aged 80 or older). To avoid experimental bias, donors of different ages were randomly spread across the sequencing lanes.

Findings and caveats that apply to the study as a whole: Because profiling used bulk unsorted PBMCs, naive and antigen-experienced compartments could not be compared conclusively. Compared with the aged group, the long-lived group had more naive CD4+ T cells, fewer expanded clones and increased TCR diversity, suggesting age selection. Total diversity estimates from one million sequenced T cells were considered lower bounds and underestimates. The percentage of naive T cells measured by flow cytometry correlated strongly with observed TCR beta diversity. Observed TCR beta diversity per million T cells fell roughly linearly with age, and a significant reduction was already apparent by age roughly 41. The CMV infection status of donors was not known, potentially confounding age-related changes in expanded clonotypes.

Library generation was performed with 5' RACE. TCRdb names Illumina HiSeq 2500 as the instrument used. A second roughly 7 to 12 cycle PCR used a sample-barcoded 5' primer and a J-beta primer mix. A template-switch 5' adaptor carrying 12 random nucleotides introduced a unique molecular identifier onto each TCR beta cDNA molecule. Each sample yielded at least 3 million CDR3-containing paired-end reads. All of the RNA was converted into first-strand cDNA using the Mint cDNA synthesis kit, with a TRBC-specific oligonucleotide serving as the primer. After uracil-DNA glycosylase treatment, a first 18-cycle PCR used universal primers M1SS and BC2_uni_R on all cDNA. On the study's bioinformatics: For normalization, 1 million high-quality reads, each with a distinct molecular identifier, were randomly selected from each sample. Reads sharing molecular identifiers were discarded rather than binned into consensus sequences. MiTCR, run with a Q25 quality threshold and the strictest error-elimination algorithm, handled CDR3 identification, clonotype clustering and error correction. A nonparametric unseen species model using Euler transformation provided a lower-bound estimate of total TCR beta diversity. TCRdb reanalyzed the raw reads on its own, using fastp at Q25 for trimming and MiXCR for clone calling, and kept in-frame beta chains. Rows with a matching CDR3 protein are joined into one entry that keeps the most common DNA and genes. In this record, the V and J calls reflect TCRdb's handling and not the investigators' own analysis. The sample contains hundreds of thousands of distinct CDR3 sequences, 58% of them found a single time. Over 35% of the sample belongs to the ten largest clones.

The CDR3 contains 14 residues, cysteine and phenylalanine counted. The only DNA kept is the CDR3, 42 bases in frame from the first base. V is pruned by 4 bases and J by 0 bases, leaving 3 bases of the junction without a gene match. CDR1 DFQATT and CDR2 SNEGSKA were looked up in the germline V gene (reference sequence). Donors were 30 to 45 systemically healthy Caucasian individuals from Russia aged about 6 to 100 years. Roughly 9.5 milliliters of peripheral blood were drawn from each donor into EDTA-treated Vacutainer tubes. Ficoll-Paque density-gradient centrifugation was used to isolate PBMCs, with at least 6.5 million per sample. Total RNA was extracted from PBMCs with Trizol reagent, with at least 6 micrograms obtained per sample. For every donor, flow cytometry on a PBMC aliquot measured the percentage of naive CD45RAhigh/CD27high T cells. About this clonotype: Its antigen specificity is not known. No much larger clonotype is one base removed from it; base qualities were not supplied.

Here the chain combines TRBV20-1 and TRBJ2-3; 8 central nucleotides agree with TRBD1. Material: blood. This TCR was sampled from a man in his sixties in good health. The bases are TGCAGTGCTACGACAGGGGAAAGCACAGATACGCAGTATTTT. It translates to CSATTGESTDTQYF.